The sequence of this T cell receptor beta chain was determined in a study of vaccination effects on CD4 cells after COVID-19. Study-level results: Late post-vaccination samples showed marked contraction of infection- and vaccine-induced clones.

Some clones are missing from TCRdb's copy, which holds only in-frame ones; the method was immunoSEQ multiplex PCR. This sample has around 30,000 clones, with around 86% found just once. Antigen-specific CD4+ T cells were expanded (with viral peptide pools) by the ViraFEST assay ahead of sequencing. At the end of more than 8 days of culture, CD4+ T cells were isolated. Each participant received a vaccine that was either BNT162b2 or mRNA-1273, given as two doses. A few million PBMC were placed in each well, which was supplemented with about 10 IU/ml IL-2 and 8.5 to 10 ug/ml peptides. Cultures received IL-2 medium that replaced half the medium on days 3 and 7. A remark on this clone: Its cognate antigen is unknown.

This CDR3 comprises 18 residues. Germline values: CDR1 MGHRA, CDR2 YSYEKL. The V end lost 2 bases, the J end lost 2 bases, and 19 bases lay between the germline ends. The material sequenced was CD4+ T cells from PBMCs cultured with SARS-CoV-2 spike peptides, taken after COVID-19 vaccination. The V call is TRBV4-1, the J call TRBJ1-3; no definite D call. This TCR was sampled from a human donor who received a COVID-19 vaccine. Some clones in this sample may be carry-over from other donors' samples. CDR3 nucleotide sequence: TGCGCCAGCAGCCAATCGGTGGCAGGTCGCTCCACTGGAAACACCATATATTTT. Residues: CASSQSVAGRSTGNTIYF.